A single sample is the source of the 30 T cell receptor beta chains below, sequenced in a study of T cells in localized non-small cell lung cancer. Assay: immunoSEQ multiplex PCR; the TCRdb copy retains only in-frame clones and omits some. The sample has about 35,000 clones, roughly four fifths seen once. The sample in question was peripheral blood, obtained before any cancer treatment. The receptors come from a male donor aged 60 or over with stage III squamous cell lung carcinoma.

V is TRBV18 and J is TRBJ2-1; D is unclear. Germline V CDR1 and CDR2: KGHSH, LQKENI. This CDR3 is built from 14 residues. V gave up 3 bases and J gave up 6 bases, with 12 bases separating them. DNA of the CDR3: TGTGCCAGCTCACCCCGGACCGCTAGCAATGAGCAGTTCTTC. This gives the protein CASSPRTASNEQFF.

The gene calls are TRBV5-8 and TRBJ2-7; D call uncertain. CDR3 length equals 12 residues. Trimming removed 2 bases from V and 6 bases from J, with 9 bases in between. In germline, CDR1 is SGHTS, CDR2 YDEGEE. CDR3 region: CASSFDTLEQYF. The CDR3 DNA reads TGTGCCAGCAGCTTCGACACCCTCGAGCAGTACTTC.

CDR3 loop: CASSLPLNTEAFF. The CDR3 coding sequence is TGTGCCAGCAGTCTGCCTTTGAACACTGAAGCTTTCTTT. This chain links TRBV6-5 with TRBJ1-1; D is undetermined. Looked up from germline, CDR1 is MNHEY and CDR2 is SVGAGI. The V gene lost 5 bases and the J gene lost 0 bases, with 7 bases spanning the gap. This CDR3 contains 13 residues.

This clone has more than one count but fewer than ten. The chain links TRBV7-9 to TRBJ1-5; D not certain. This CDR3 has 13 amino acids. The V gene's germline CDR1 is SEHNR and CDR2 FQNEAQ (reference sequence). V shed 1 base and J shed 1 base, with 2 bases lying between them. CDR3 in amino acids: CASSLDSNQPQHF. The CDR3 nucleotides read TGTGCCAGCAGCTTAGACAGCAATCAGCCCCAGCATTTT.

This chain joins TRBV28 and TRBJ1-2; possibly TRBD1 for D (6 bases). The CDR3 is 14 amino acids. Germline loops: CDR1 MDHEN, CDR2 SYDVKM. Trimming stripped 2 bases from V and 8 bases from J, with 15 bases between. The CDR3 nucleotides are TGTGCCAGCAGTTTAGATCAGGGGTTGCGCGGCTACACCTTC. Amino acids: CASSLDQGLRGYTF.

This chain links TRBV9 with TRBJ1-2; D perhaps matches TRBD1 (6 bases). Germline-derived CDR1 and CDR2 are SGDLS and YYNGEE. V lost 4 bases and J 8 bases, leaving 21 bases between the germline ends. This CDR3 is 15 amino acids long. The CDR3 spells CASSLRTVGVFGYTF. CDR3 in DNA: TGTGCCAGCAGCCTTAGGACAGTCGGCGTTTTCGGCTACACCTTC.

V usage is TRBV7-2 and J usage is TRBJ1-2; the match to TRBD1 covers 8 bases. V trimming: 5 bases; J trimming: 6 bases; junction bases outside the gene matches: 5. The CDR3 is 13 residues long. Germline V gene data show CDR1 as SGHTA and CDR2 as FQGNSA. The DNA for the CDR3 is TGTGCCAGCAGCCTCCGACAGGGGCATGGCTACACCTTC. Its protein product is CASSLRQGHGYTF.

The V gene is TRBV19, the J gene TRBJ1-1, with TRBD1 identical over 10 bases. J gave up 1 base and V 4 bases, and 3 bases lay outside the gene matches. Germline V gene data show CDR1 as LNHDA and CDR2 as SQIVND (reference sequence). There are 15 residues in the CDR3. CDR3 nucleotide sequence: TGTGCCAGTAGTAGACAGGGGGCTGGGAACACTGAAGCTTTCTTT. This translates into CASSRQGAGNTEAFF.

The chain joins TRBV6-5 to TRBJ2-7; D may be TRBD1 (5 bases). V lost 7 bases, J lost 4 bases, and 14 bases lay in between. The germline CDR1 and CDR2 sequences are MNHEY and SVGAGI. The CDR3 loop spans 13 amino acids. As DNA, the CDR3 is TGTGCCAGCACTAGAGGTTCAGGGTACGAGCAGTACTTC. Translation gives CASTRGSGYEQYF.

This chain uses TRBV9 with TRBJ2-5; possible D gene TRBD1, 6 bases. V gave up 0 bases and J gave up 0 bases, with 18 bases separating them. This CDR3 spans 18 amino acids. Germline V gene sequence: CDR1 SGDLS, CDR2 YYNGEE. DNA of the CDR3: TGTGCCAGCAGCGTAGATCCACGGGACATCTTCCACCAAGAGACCCAGTACTTC. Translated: CASSVDPRDIFHQETQYF. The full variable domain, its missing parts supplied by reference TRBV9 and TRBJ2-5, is DSGVTQTPKHLITATGQRVTLRCSPRSGDLSVYWYQQSLDQGLQFLIQYYNGEERAKGNILERFSAQQFPDLHSELNLSSLELGDSALYFCASSVDPRDIFHQETQYFGPGTRLLVL.

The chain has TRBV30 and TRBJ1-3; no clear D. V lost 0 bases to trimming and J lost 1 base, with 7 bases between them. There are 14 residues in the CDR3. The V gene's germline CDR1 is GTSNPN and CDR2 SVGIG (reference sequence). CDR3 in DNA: TGTGCCTGGAGTGTAGGGCAGTCTGGAAACACCATATATTTT. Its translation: CAWSVGQSGNTIYF.

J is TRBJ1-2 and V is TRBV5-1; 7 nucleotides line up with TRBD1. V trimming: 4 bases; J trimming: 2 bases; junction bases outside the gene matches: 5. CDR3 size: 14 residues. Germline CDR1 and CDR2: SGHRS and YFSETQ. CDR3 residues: CASSTETGNYGYTF. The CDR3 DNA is TGCGCCAGCAGCACGGAGACAGGGAACTATGGCTACACCTTC.

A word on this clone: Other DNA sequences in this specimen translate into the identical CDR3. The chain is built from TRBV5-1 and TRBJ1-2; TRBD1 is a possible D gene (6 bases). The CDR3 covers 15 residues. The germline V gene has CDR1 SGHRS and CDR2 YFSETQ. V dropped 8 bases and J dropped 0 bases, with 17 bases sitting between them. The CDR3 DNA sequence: TGCGCCAGTAGTTTTGGGACAACCACTAACTATGGCTACACCTTC. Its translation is CASSFGTTTNYGYTF. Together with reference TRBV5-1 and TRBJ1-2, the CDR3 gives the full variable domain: KAGVTQTPRYLIKTRGQQVTLSCSPISGHRSVSWYQQTPGQGLQFLFEYFSETQRNKGNFPGRFSGRQFSNSRSEMNVSTLELGDSALYLCASSFGTTTNYGYTFGSGTRLTVV.

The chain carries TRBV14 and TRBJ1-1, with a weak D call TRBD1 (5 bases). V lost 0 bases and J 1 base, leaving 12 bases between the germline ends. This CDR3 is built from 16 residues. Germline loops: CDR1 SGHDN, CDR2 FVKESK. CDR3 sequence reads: CASSQDLGAWNTEAFF. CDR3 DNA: TGTGCCAGCAGCCAAGATCTCGGGGCGTGGAACACTGAAGCTTTCTTT.

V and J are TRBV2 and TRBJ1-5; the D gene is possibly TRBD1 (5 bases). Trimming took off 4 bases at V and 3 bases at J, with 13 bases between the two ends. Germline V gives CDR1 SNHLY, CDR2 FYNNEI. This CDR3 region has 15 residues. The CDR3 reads CASSGSGIANQPQHF. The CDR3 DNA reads TGTGCCAGCAGTGGGTCAGGGATTGCCAATCAGCCCCAGCATTTT.

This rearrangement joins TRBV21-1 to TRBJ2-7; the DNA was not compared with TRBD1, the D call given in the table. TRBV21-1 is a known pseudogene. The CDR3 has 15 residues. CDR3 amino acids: CASSTYGRGSYEQYF. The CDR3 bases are TGTGCCAGCAGCACCTATGGCAGGGGGTCCTACGAGCAGTACTTC.

Written as DNA, the CDR3 is TGCGCCAGCAGCCAAGGGACAGGTGCCGGGGTTAATACGCAGTATTTT. Amino acids: CASSQGTGAGVNTQYF. This chain joins TRBV5-1 and TRBJ2-3; 8 bases are a match to TRBD1. This CDR3 has 16 residues. Germline lookup yields CDR1 SGHRS and CDR2 YFSETQ. V lost 4 bases and J lost 7; bases outside the gene matches: 14.

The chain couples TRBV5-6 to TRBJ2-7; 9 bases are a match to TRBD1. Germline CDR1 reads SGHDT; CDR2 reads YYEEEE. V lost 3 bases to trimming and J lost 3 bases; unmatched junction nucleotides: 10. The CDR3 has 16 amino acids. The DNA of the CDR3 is TGTGCCAGCAGCTCACCGGACAGGGGACCCTTCTACGAGCAGTACTTC. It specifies CASSSPDRGPFYEQYF.

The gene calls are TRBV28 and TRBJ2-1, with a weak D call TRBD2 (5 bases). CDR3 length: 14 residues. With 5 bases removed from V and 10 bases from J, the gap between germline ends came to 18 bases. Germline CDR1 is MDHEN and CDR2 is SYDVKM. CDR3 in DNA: TGTGCCAGCAGTGCCCCGGGCGGGCCCAGGGAGCAGTTCTTC. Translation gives CASSAPGGPREQFF.

CDR3 in amino acids: CASSQSPPYRGSYEQYF. CDR3 sequence (DNA): TGCGCCAGCAGTCAATCGCCCCCTTACAGGGGAAGCTACGAGCAGTACTTC. The V and J genes are TRBV23-1 and TRBJ2-7; 7 nucleotides align to TRBD1. TRBV23-1 is an ORF; its function is uncertain. V was pared by 0 bases and J by 3 bases, with 11 bases of the junction left unmatched. CDR3 length equals 17 residues.

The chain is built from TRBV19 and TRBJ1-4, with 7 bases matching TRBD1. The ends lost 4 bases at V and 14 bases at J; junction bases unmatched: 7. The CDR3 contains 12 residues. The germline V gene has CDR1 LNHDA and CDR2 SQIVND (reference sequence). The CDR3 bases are TGTGCCAGTAGTAGAACAGGGGATAGGCTGTTTTTT. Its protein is CASSRTGDRLFF.

The CDR3 reads CASSSGRRGDNQPQHF. The CDR3 nucleotides read TGTGCCAGCAGCTCCGGACGGCGGGGGGACAATCAGCCCCAGCATTTT. This sequence joins TRBV7-3 and TRBJ1-5; possible D gene TRBD1, 5 bases. Trimming cost V 4 bases and J 3 bases, with 16 bases left between them. The CDR3 is made up of 16 amino acids. Germline V CDR1 and CDR2: SGHTA, FQGTGA.

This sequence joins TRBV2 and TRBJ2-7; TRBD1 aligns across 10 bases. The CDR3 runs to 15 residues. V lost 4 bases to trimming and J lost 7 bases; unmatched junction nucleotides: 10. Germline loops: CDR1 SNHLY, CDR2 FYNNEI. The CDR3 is CASSVPGQGTGEQYF. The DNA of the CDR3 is TGTGCCAGCAGTGTTCCGGGACAGGGGACGGGGGAGCAGTACTTC.

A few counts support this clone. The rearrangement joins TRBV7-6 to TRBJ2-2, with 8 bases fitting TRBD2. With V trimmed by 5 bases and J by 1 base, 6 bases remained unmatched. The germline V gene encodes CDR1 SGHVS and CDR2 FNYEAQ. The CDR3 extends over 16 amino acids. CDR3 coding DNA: TGTGCCAGCAGCCTGAGACTAGCGCAGAACACCGGGGAGCTGTTTTTT. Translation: CASSLRLAQNTGELFF.

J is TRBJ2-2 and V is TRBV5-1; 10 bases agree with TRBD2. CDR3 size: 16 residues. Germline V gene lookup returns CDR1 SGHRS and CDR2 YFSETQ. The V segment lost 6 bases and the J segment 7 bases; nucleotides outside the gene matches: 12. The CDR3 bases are TGCGCCAGCACCGTTGTGTCTAGCGGGGGTATCGGGGAGCTGTTTTTT. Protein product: CASTVVSSGGIGELFF.

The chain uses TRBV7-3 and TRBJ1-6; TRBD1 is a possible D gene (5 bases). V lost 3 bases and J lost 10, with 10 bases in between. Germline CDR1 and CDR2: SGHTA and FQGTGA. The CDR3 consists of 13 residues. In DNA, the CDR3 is TGTGCCAGCAGCTTGTCAGGGATCTCACCCCTCCACTTT. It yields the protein CASSLSGISPLHF.

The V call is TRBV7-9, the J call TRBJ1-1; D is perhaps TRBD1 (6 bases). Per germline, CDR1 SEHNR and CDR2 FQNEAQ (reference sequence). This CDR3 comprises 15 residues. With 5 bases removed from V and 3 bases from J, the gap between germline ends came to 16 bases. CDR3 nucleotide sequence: TGTGCCAGCAGCCCAGAGGGGGGTTGGGACACTGAAGCTTTCTTT. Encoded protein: CASSPEGGWDTEAFF.

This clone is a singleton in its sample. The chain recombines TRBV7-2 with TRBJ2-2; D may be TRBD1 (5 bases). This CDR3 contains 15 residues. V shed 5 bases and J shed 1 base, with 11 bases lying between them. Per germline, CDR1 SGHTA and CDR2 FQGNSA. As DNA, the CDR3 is TGTGCCAGCAGCCTAAGAACAGGGAACACCGGGGAGCTGTTTTTT. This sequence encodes CASSLRTGNTGELFF.

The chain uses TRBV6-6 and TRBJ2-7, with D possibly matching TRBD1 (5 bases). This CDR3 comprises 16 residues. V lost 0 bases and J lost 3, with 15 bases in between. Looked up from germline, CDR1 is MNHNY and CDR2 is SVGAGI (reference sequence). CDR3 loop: CASSYSLGQHLYEQYF. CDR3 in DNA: TGTGCCAGCAGTTACTCCTTGGGGCAGCACCTCTACGAGCAGTACTTC.

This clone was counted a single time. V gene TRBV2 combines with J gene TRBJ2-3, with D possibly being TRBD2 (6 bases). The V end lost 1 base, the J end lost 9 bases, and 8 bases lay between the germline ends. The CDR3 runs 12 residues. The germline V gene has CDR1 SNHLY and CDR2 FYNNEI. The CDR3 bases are TGTGCCAGCAGTGAAGTGGCGGGGACGCAGTATTTT. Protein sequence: CASSEVAGTQYF.